These T cell receptor beta chains were read from a single sample in a study of cytomegalovirus exposure and HLA in healthy donors. Profiling relied on immunoSEQ multiplex PCR, and the TCRdb table lists in-frame clones only, not all of them. The sample holds over 90,000 clones; around 96% are singletons and the top ten take roughly 0.9%. The sample was PBMCs. These receptors came from a woman between 18 and 30 years old in good health and CMV-seronegative. Each CDR3 is given with its conserved first and last residue. Fields, in order: V gene, clone size, CDR3 length, D gene, J gene, CDR3 DNA, CDR3 protein. The D gene is left open where the match is weak. Part of the rows lack a size; the others show once, few, many or a class for expanded clones.

>TRBV19|-|13|-|TRBJ2-7
TGTGCCAGTATTAGCGGAACCTCGGACGAGCAGTACTTC
CASISGTSDEQYF
>TRBV5-1|-|18|-|TRBJ2-6
TGCGCCAGCAGCTTAATAGACTGGGACTCGTCTGGGGCCAACGTCCTGACTTTC
CASSLIDWDSSGANVLTF
>TRBV27|-|14|TRBD1|TRBJ2-7
TGTGCCAGCAGTACGGGGACAGGGGGTTACGAGCAGTACTTC
CASSTGTGGYEQYF
>TRBV19|-|13|-|TRBJ2-7
TGTGCCAGTAGTATTATATCCAGCTACGAGCAGTACTTC
CASSIISSYEQYF
>TRBV7-9|-|13|-|TRBJ2-2
TGTGCCAGCAGCCCCGGCGGAACCGGGGAGCTGTTTTTT
CASSPGGTGELFF
>TRBV5-1|-|18|-|TRBJ2-3
TGCGCCAGCAGCTTCGACAGGCTTGGGGCCCTGGGAGCAGATACGCAGTATTTT
CASSFDRLGALGADTQYF
>TRBV27|-|15|TRBD2|TRBJ2-1
TGTGCCAGCAGGGACTTGGCGGGGGGCTGGAATGAGCAGTTCTTC
CASRDLAGGWNEQFF
>TRBV5-1|-|16|-|TRBJ2-7
TGCGCCAGCAGCTTGGGAGGTCTTCCTATAGGCTACGAGCAGTACTTC
CASSLGGLPIGYEQYF
>TRBV5-6|-|13|-|TRBJ2-3
TGTGCCAGCAGCCGTCTATCTTCCGATACGCAGTATTTT
CASSRLSSDTQYF
>TRBV30|-|16|-|TRBJ2-1
TGTGCCTGGAGTGTTTACGGGGAATTCTCCTACAATGAGCAGTTCTTC
CAWSVYGEFSYNEQFF
>TRBV11-3|-|13|TRBD2|TRBJ2-5
TGTGCCAGCAGCGTAGCGGGGGGAGAGACCCAGTACTTC
CASSVAGGETQYF
>TRBV11-1|-|15|TRBD1|TRBJ2-7
TGTGCCAGCAGCTTGACAGGGACGGTGGGGTACGAGCAGTACTTC
CASSLTGTVGYEQYF
>TRBV5-1|-|14|TRBD1|TRBJ1-3
TGCGCCAGCAGCTTGGGACAGGGACAGAACACCATATATTTT
CASSLGQGQNTIYF
>TRBV5-1|-|16|TRBD2|TRBJ2-7
TGCGCCAGCAGCTTTGGGGCAGCGGGAGTCGAGTACGAGCAGTACTTC
CASSFGAAGVEYEQYF
>TRBV27|-|16|-|TRBJ2-3
TGTGCCAGCAGATCCTACGGGGAGCGATACACAGATACGCAGTATTTT
CASRSYGERYTDTQYF
>TRBV7-2|-|14|-|TRBJ1-2
TGTGCCAGCAGCTTAGCGAGGGAGCACTATGGCTACACCTTC
CASSLAREHYGYTF
>TRBV5-4|once|17|TRBD2|TRBJ2-5
TGTGCCAGCAGCTTGGGGTTAGCGGGGGGGATACAAGAGACCCAGTACTTC
CASSLGLAGGIQETQYF
>TRBV13|-|14|-|TRBJ2-2
TGTGCCAGCAGCTTAGACCTCCGGGCCGGGGAGCTGTTTTTT
CASSLDLRAGELFF
>TRBV18|-|15|-|TRBJ1-4
TGTGCCAGCTCCCTTAACACCGCAACTAATGAAAAACTGTTTTTT
CASSLNTATNEKLFF
>TRBV6-5|-|12|-|TRBJ1-5
TGTGCCAGCAAGGCAGGGGATCAGCCCCAGCATTTT
CASKAGDQPQHF
>TRBV29-1|-|14|TRBD2|TRBJ2-1
TGCAGCGGACTAGCGGGAGATATCTACAATGAGCAGTTCTTC
CSGLAGDIYNEQFF
>TRBV5-1|-|11|-|TRBJ2-7
TGCGCCAGCAGCGAGGGCTACGAGCAGTACTTC
CASSEGYEQYF
>TRBV25-1|-|15|-|TRBJ2-2
TGTGCCAGCAGTGAATGGCCGGGGATGGCCGGGGAGCTGTTTTTT
CASSEWPGMAGELFF
>TRBV27|once|18|TRBD1|TRBJ2-7
TGTGCCAGCAGTTCAGACCGCCGCCGGGACAGGGGCTTCTACGAGCAGTACTTC
CASSSDRRRDRGFYEQYF
>TRBV19|-|12|-|TRBJ1-6
TGTGCCAGTAGTACCTCCGGGGGTCCCCTCCACTTT
CASSTSGGPLHF
>TRBV10-3|-|13|TRBD1|TRBJ1-1
TGTGCCATCAGTCGCGGGACAGGGGACGAAGCTTTCTTT
CAISRGTGDEAFF
>TRBV25-1|-|13|-|TRBJ1-2
TGTGCCAGCAGTGATGAGAGTAACTATGGCTACACCTTC
CASSDESNYGYTF
>TRBV5-1|-|18|TRBD2|TRBJ2-2
TGCGCCAGCAGCTCCTCACGGACTAGCGGACTGGACACCGGGGAGCTGTTTTTT
CASSSSRTSGLDTGELFF
>TRBV7-9|-|17|TRBD2|TRBJ2-7
TGTGCCAGCAGCTCACCGGGACTAGCGGGAGGGCGCTACGAGCAGTACTTC
CASSSPGLAGGRYEQYF
>TRBV4-3|-|16|TRBD2|TRBJ2-3
TGCGCCAGCAGCCAGGATCTAGCGGGGGTGGGAGATACGCAGTATTTT
CASSQDLAGVGDTQYF
>TRBV27|-|14|-|TRBJ1-5
TGTGCCAGCAGTCTCGGGGGGGCGCCTCAGCCCCAGCATTTT
CASSLGGAPQPQHF
>TRBV5-4|-|13|-|TRBJ2-7
TGTGCCAGCAGCTTGGCCCCGGGGGTCGAGCAGTACTTC
CASSLAPGVEQYF
>TRBV7-9|-|15|TRBD1|TRBJ1-1
TGTGCCAGCAGGGAAGGACAGGGGTTGAACACTGAAGCTTTCTTT
CASREGQGLNTEAFF
>TRBV9|-|14|TRBD1|TRBJ2-3
TGTGCCAGCAGCGGGGGACAGAGCACAGATACGCAGTATTTT
CASSGGQSTDTQYF
>TRBV5-1|-|15|-|TRBJ1-3
TGCGCCAGCAGCTTGGTTGGGACTGCTGGAAACACCATATATTTT
CASSLVGTAGNTIYF
>TRBV2|-|14|-|TRBJ2-2
TGTGCCAGCAAGGGGGAGGGAGGGGCCGGGGAGCTGTTTTTT
CASKGEGGAGELFF
>TRBV2|-|11|-|TRBJ1-2
TGTGCCAGCAGCCAGGACTATGGCTACACCTTC
CASSQDYGYTF
>TRBV18|-|13|-|TRBJ2-5
TGTGCCAGCTCACCAGGCGGACAAGAGACCCAGTACTTC
CASSPGGQETQYF
>TRBV6-1|-|14|TRBD1|TRBJ2-5
TGTGCCAGCCTACGGGACAGGGGACAAGAGACCCAGTACTTC
CASLRDRGQETQYF
>TRBV5-1|once|15|-|TRBJ2-7
TGCGCCAGCGGACCACACCCCGGGGAAGCCTACGAGCAGTACTTC
CASGPHPGEAYEQYF
>TRBV5-5|-|18|TRBD2|TRBJ2-1
TGTGCCAGCAGCTTGAACCCGTGGACTAGCGGGGGGGACAATGAGCAGTTCTTC
CASSLNPWTSGGDNEQFF
>TRBV6-6|-|13|-|TRBJ1-1
TGTGCCAGCAGTCCACCCCACTTCACTGAAGCTTTCTTT
CASSPPHFTEAFF
>TRBV5-8|-|14|-|TRBJ1-1
TGTGCCAGCAGCTTTGGAGGGGAGGGGACTGAAGCTTTCTTT
CASSFGGEGTEAFF
>TRBV27|-|15|TRBD1|TRBJ2-2
TGTGCCAGCCGATGGGGACAGGGTAACACCGGGGAGCTGTTTTTT
CASRWGQGNTGELFF
>TRBV6-1|-|15|-|TRBJ2-1
TGTGCCAGCAGCCAACAGGGGGGGTCCTACAATGAGCAGTTCTTC
CASSQQGGSYNEQFF